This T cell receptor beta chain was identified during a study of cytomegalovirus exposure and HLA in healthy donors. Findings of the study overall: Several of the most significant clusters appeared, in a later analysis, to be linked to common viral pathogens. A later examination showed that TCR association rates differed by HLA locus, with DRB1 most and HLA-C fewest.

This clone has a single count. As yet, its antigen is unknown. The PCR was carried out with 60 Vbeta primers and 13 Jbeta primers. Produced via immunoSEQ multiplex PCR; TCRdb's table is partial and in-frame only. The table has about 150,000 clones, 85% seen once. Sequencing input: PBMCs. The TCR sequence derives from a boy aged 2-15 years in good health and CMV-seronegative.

The CDR3: CASSHPDSLIYGYTF. Here the CDR3 DNA reads TGTGCCAGCAGCCACCCGGACAGCCTCATCTATGGCTACACCTTC. The V gene is TRBV4-2, the J gene TRBJ1-2; perhaps TRBD1 as D (6 bases). The length of the CDR3 is 15 residues. The ends were cut back, 3 bases at V and 4 bases at J, with 15 bases in the middle. CDR1 is LGHNA, CDR2 YNFKEQ, per germline.